The sample holds a few counts of the clone carrying this T cell receptor (beta chain). Per the germline V gene, CDR1 is SGHRS and CDR2 is YFSETQ. The V end lost 7 bases, the J end lost 4 bases, and 15 bases lay between the germline ends. The CDR3 has 13 amino acids. The data derive from a study of blood T cell repertoires in COVID-19. Looking at the study overall: Samples taken during acute and convalescent COVID-19 were collected in the United States, Italy and Spain. Sources were T cells, B-cell-depleted T cells, or PBMCs; the material itself was cDNA or gDNA.

As originally analysed: Estimation of nucleated cell counts relied on the amplification of reference gene primers. Sequenced by immunoSEQ multiplex PCR; TCRdb stores in-frame clones only, minus some. That table gives V, J and clone size, and the DNA gave D and trimming. The sample consists of some 110,000 clones, roughly 80% of them appearing once. The chain combines TRBV5-1 with TRBJ2-7; D gene unclear. This TCR derives from a man aged 65 to 85 with acute or convalescent COVID-19. The sequencing sample was made of peripheral blood. This CDR3 is CASQAQVSYEQYF. The CDR3 DNA is TGCGCCAGCCAGGCTCAGGTGTCTTACGAGCAGTACTTC.